Listed here are 21 T cell receptor beta chains from one sample, sequenced in a study of blood T cells in healthy people across ages. Through a sample-barcoded 5' primer and a J-beta primer mix, a second PCR was run for about 6 to 11 cycles. Each CDR3 protein is one row after TCRdb ran MiXCR on the 5' RACE reads. The sample yields roughly 1.5 million distinct CDR3 sequences, about 42% seen once. Sequenced sample: blood. These receptors were taken from a woman aged 18-29 years in good health.

This clonotype was seen more than once but under ten times. The gene calls are TRBV12-5 and TRBJ1-5; TRBD1 might be the D (5 bases). The CDR3 runs 14 residues. Germline loops: CDR1 LGHNT, CDR2 FRNRAP. Trimming took off 6 bases at V and 3 bases at J, with 12 bases between the two ends. CDR3 sequence: CASGLWGFNQPQHF. As DNA, the CDR3 is TGTGCTAGTGGCTTGTGGGGGTTCAATCAGCCCCAGCATTTT.

The genes are TRBV4-3 and TRBJ2-1, with 9 positions matching TRBD2. The germline V gene encodes CDR1 LGHNA and CDR2 YSLEER. The ends lost 2 bases at V and 7 bases at J; junction bases unmatched: 9. CDR3 length: 16 amino acids. The CDR3 coding sequence is TGCGCCAGCAGCCAATCGCTAGCGGGGACATTGAATGAGCAGTTCTTC. It yields the protein CASSQSLAGTLNEQFF.

This chain uses TRBV6-6 with TRBJ2-7; 15 bases agree with TRBD2. With 4 bases clipped from V and 7 bases from J, the junction kept 11 bases outside the gene matches. The CDR3 contains 17 residues. In germline, CDR1 is MNHNY, CDR2 SVGAGI (reference sequence). Here the CDR3 reads CASSSSGTSGRTSEQYF. CDR3 nucleotides: TGTGCCAGCAGTTCATCCGGGACTAGCGGGAGGACCAGTGAGCAGTACTTC.

This chain uses TRBV4-3 with TRBJ2-7, with D perhaps matching TRBD1 or TRBD2 (6 bases each). Germline V gene data show CDR1 as LGHNA and CDR2 as YSLEER. CDR3 length: 15 residues. V dropped 2 bases and J dropped 6 bases, with 17 bases sitting between them. The CDR3 reads CASSQNPPGAGEQYF. The CDR3 DNA reads TGCGCCAGCAGCCAAAATCCCCCGGGGGCGGGCGAGCAGTACTTC.

As concerns this clonotype: One end of the junction does not line up with germline, which may come from a read error. This sequence joins TRBV27 and TRBJ2-1; 10 bases fit TRBD2. Germline V gene lookup returns CDR1 MNHEY and CDR2 SMNVEV (reference sequence). The CDR3 runs 17 residues. CDR3 loop: CASYPTSGGGNYNAQFF. CDR3 DNA: TGTGCCAGTTACCCAACCAGCGGGGGGGGGAACTACAATGCGCAGTTCTTC.

There are a few counts of this clonotype. The gene calls are TRBV20-1 and TRBJ1-4; a weak D match, TRBD1 (5 bases). V gave up 6 bases and J gave up 7 bases, with 15 bases separating them. CDR1 DFQATT and CDR2 SNEGSKA come from the germline V gene (reference sequence). This CDR3 has 13 amino acids. The CDR3 region is CSAQMTVGEKLFF. The CDR3, as DNA: TGCAGTGCCCAGATGACAGTGGGTGAAAAACTGTTTTTT.

This clonotype appeared a few times. The J gene is TRBJ1-1, the V gene TRBV6-1, with 8 bases fitting TRBD1. J was trimmed by 3 bases and V by 2 bases; bases with no gene match: 2. Germline V gene sequence: CDR1 MNHNS, CDR2 SASEGT. The CDR3 is made up of 14 amino acids. DNA for the CDR3: TGTGCCAGCAGTGAACAGGGGGCCGACACTGAAGCTTTCTTT. Translation: CASSEQGADTEAFF.

The J gene is TRBJ1-1, the V gene TRBV29-1, with a weak D call TRBD1 (5 bases). The CDR3 is made up of 14 amino acids. Per germline, CDR1 SQVTM and CDR2 ANQGSEA. The ends were cut back, 0 bases at V and 6 bases at J, with 14 bases in the middle. In DNA, the CDR3 is TGCAGCGTTGAAGATTTGAAGGGGCCCGCTGAAGCTTTCTTT. It encodes CSVEDLKGPAEAFF.

This chain links TRBV30 with TRBJ2-1; TRBD2 agrees at 11 bases. Gene TRBJ2-7 matches the end of the DNA better, so the J call may be wrong. From germline, CDR1 is GTSNPN and CDR2 SVGIG (reference sequence). CDR3 length equals 14 residues. CDR3 region: CAYSGGALYNEQYF. As DNA, the CDR3 is TGTGCCTATAGCGGGGGGGCACTCTACAATGAGCAGTACTTC.

The chain couples TRBV20-1 to TRBJ2-1; tentative D call: TRBD2 (5 bases). Trimming left V 3 bases short and J 0 bases short, with 6 bases between. This CDR3 is 13 amino acids long. CDR1 is DFQATT and CDR2 is SNEGSKA in the germline V gene (reference sequence). The CDR3 DNA reads as TGCAGTGCTAGCACTAGCTCCTACAATGAGCAGTTCTTC. This encodes CSASTSSYNEQFF.

The gene calls are TRBV27 and TRBJ1-2; 9 nucleotides match TRBD1. V gave up 3 bases and J gave up 8 bases; unmatched junction bases: 10. CDR1 is MNHEY and CDR2 is SMNVEV in the germline V gene (reference sequence). The CDR3 has 15 amino acids. The CDR3 loop is CASSFTGGAPGGYTF. CDR3 DNA: TGTGCCAGCAGTTTTACAGGGGGCGCCCCAGGCGGCTACACCTTC.

The gene calls are TRBV7-2 and TRBJ2-3; perhaps TRBD2 as D (5 bases). V dropped 5 bases and J dropped 5 bases, with 20 bases sitting between them. Germline CDR1 is SGHTA and CDR2 is FQGNSA. The CDR3 runs 16 residues. CDR3 bases: TGTGCCAGCAGCCCCCTAGGGCCAAGTGGGAGAGATACGCAGTATTTT. This encodes CASSPLGPSGRDTQYF.

The chain has TRBV9 and TRBJ2-2; D remains ambiguous. The V gene lost 0 bases and the J gene lost 5 bases, with 8 bases spanning the gap. Germline values: CDR1 SGDLS, CDR2 YYNGEE. This CDR3 is built from 14 residues. DNA for the CDR3: TGTGCCAGCAGCGTAGTTCTGGGGACCGGGGAGCTGTTTTTT. Residues: CASSVVLGTGELFF.

In its sample, this clonotype was seen a few times. The chain carries TRBV10-2 and TRBJ2-1; possibly TRBD1 for D (6 bases). CDR1 and CDR2 (germline): WSHSY, SAAADI. Between the trimmed V and J ends, which lost 7 bases and 5 bases, there was a span of 12 bases. The CDR3 loop spans 13 amino acids. For the CDR3, the DNA is TGCGCCAGCACCCAGGACAGTAACAATGAGCAGTTCTTC. Translation gives CASTQDSNNEQFF.

The chain combines TRBV27 with TRBJ1-2, with D unclear. Trimming took off 4 bases at V and 5 bases at J, with 11 bases between the two ends. Germline lookup yields CDR1 MNHEY and CDR2 SMNVEV (reference sequence). The CDR3 length is 13 residues. As DNA, the CDR3 is TGTGCCAGCAGTTCGCCCTTTGGGTATGGCTACACCTTC. Protein: CASSSPFGYGYTF.

The CDR3 loop reads CASSAHRDTQYF. The CDR3 coding sequence is TGTGCCAGCAGCGCTCATAGAGATACGCAGTATTTT. The V and J genes are TRBV7-2 and TRBJ2-3; D not resolved. V was trimmed by 5 bases and J by 5 bases, leaving 8 bases between them. This CDR3 contains 12 residues. Germline CDR1 is SGHTA and CDR2 is FQGNSA.

The chain couples TRBV7-9 to TRBJ2-4; 7 bases fit TRBD1. The J call may be incorrect, as the DNA end agrees better with TRBJ2-5. Germline V lookup: CDR1 SEHNR, CDR2 FQNEAQ (reference sequence). CDR3 length: 16 residues. CDR3 DNA sequence: TGTGCCAGCAGCTTAAAAAGGGGGCTTAGTGGGGAGACCCAGTACTTC. This codes for CASSLKRGLSGETQYF.

The CDR3 DNA follows: TGTGCCATCAGTGACCCAGTACTGGACAGAGAACCCCAGCCCCAGCATTTT. This encodes CAISDPVLDREPQPQHF. This chain joins TRBV10-3 and TRBJ1-5; D is perhaps TRBD1 (6 bases). Trimming pared 3 bases from V and 7 bases from J, leaving 22 bases between. Germline values: CDR1 ENHRY, CDR2 SYGVKD. There are 17 residues in the CDR3.

This clonotype was counted a few times. The rearrangement uses TRBV7-9 and TRBJ1-1; TRBD1 aligns across 8 bases. Germline V gene data show CDR1 as SEHNR and CDR2 as FQNEAQ (reference sequence). The CDR3 runs to 15 residues. Losses at the gene ends were 5 bases for V and 1 base for J; bases not matched to a gene: 6. The CDR3 here is CASSGRQGRNTEAFF. For the CDR3, the DNA is TGTGCCAGCAGCGGTCGACAGGGGCGGAACACTGAAGCTTTCTTT. Filled out from reference TRBV7-9 and TRBJ1-1, the complete variable domain reads DTGVSQNPRHKITKRGQNVTFRCDPISEHNRLYWYRQTLGQGPEFLTYFQNEAQLEKSRLLSDRFSAERPKGSFSTLEIQRTEQGDSAMYLCASSGRQGRNTEAFFGQGTRLTVV.

The V and J genes are TRBV10-3 and TRBJ2-7, with D perhaps being TRBD1 or TRBD2 (6 bases each). This CDR3 contains 17 residues. Trimming pared 0 bases from V and 0 bases from J, leaving 15 bases between. CDR1 and CDR2 (germline): ENHRY, SYGVKD. The DNA for the CDR3 is TGTGCCATCAGTGAGTCGACTAGAGACAGGACCTCCTACGAGCAGTACTTC. This codes for CAISESTRDRTSYEQYF.

J is TRBJ1-3 and V is TRBV29-1, with D hard to call. Trimming stripped 1 base from V and 1 base from J, with 8 bases between. The CDR3 spans 14 residues. Germline CDR1 is SQVTM and CDR2 is ANQGSEA. The CDR3 reads CSVEGLGSGNTIYF. CDR3 DNA sequence: TGCAGCGTTGAAGGTTTAGGTTCTGGAAACACCATATATTTT.